What follows are 29 T cell receptor beta chains derived from one specimen sequenced in a study of blood T cell repertoires in COVID-19. Generated by immunoSEQ multiplex PCR, the TCRdb table keeps only in-frame clones and is missing some. The profile covers 70,000 to 95,000 clones, with approximately 80% appearing a single time and approximately 20% taken by the ten largest. The sequenced sample was peripheral blood. These receptors were collected from a woman in her forties or fifties with acute or convalescent COVID-19.

The chain is built from TRBV2 and TRBJ1-6, with 11 positions matching TRBD1. V was pared by 4 bases and J by 10 bases, with 6 bases of the junction left unmatched. Germline V gene data show CDR1 as SNHLY and CDR2 as FYNNEI. This CDR3 has 15 amino acids. The CDR3 sequence: CASSGGQGAGSPLHF. The CDR3 DNA is TGTGCCAGCAGTGGAGGACAGGGGGCAGGGTCACCCCTCCACTTT. The full variable domain, with the rest looked up from reference TRBV2 and TRBJ1-6, is EPEVTQTPSHQVTQMGQEVILRCVPISNHLYFYWYRQILGQKVEFLVSFYNNEISEKSEIFDDQFSVERPDGSNFTLKIRSTKLEDSAMYFCASSGGQGAGSPLHFGNGTRLTVT.

This rearrangement joins TRBV5-4 to TRBJ2-7; D may be TRBD2 (5 bases). The V gene lost 4 bases and the J gene lost 4 bases, with 12 bases spanning the gap. This CDR3 contains 13 residues. Germline CDR1 SGHNT, CDR2 YYREEE (reference sequence). The CDR3 loop reads CASSPRTGYEQYF. The CDR3 DNA reads TGTGCCAGCAGCCCCCGGACGGGGTACGAGCAGTACTTC.

The rearrangement joins TRBV7-9 to TRBJ2-7, with 9 bases that match TRBD1. CDR1 and CDR2 (germline): SEHNR, FQNEAQ (reference sequence). CDR3 length: 17 amino acids. V shed 0 bases and J 0 bases; nucleotides not matched to a gene: 6. This chain's CDR3 is CASSLAVGQGSSYEQYF. As DNA, the CDR3 is TGTGCCAGCAGCTTAGCCGTGGGACAGGGCAGCTCCTACGAGCAGTACTTC.

The rearrangement uses TRBV7-9 and TRBJ1-2; D not certain. Trimming cost V 5 bases and J 4 bases, with 17 bases left between them. The CDR3 covers 15 residues. Germline V gene data show CDR1 as SEHNR and CDR2 as FQNEAQ (reference sequence). CDR3 residues: CASSPTAAVGYGYTF. The CDR3 region has the DNA TGTGCCAGCAGCCCCACGGCGGCGGTGGGCTATGGCTACACCTTC. The whole variable domain, filled in from reference TRBV7-9 and TRBJ1-2, reads DTGVSQNPRHKITKRGQNVTFRCDPISEHNRLYWYRQTLGQGPEFLTYFQNEAQLEKSRLLSDRFSAERPKGSFSTLEIQRTEQGDSAMYLCASSPTAAVGYGYTFGSGTRLTVV.

This rearrangement joins TRBV7-9 to TRBJ1-6; 7 bases are a match to TRBD1. V was pared by 6 bases and J by 7 bases, with 6 bases of the junction left unmatched. CDR1 SEHNR and CDR2 FQNEAQ come from the germline V gene (reference sequence). CDR3 length equals 14 residues. CDR3 sequence: CASRPDRVNSPLHF. In nucleotides, the CDR3 is TGTGCCAGCAGACCCGACAGGGTCAATTCACCCCTCCACTTT.

The chain combines TRBV18 with TRBJ2-1, with 7 bases lining up with TRBD1. Trimming cost V 3 bases and J 2 bases; bases outside gene matches: 4. The CDR3 contains 15 residues. From germline, CDR1 is KGHSH and CDR2 LQKENI. The CDR3 nucleotides read TGTGCCAGCTCACCGCCGGGACAGACCTACAATGAGCAGTTCTTC. Its translation: CASSPPGQTYNEQFF.

This clone showed up just once. The chain combines TRBV5-8 with TRBJ2-7, with TRBD1 matching over 9 bases. V shed 1 base, J shed 6 bases, and the junction held 8 bases outside the gene matches. The CDR3 is 15 residues long. Germline CDR1 is SGHTS and CDR2 is YDEGEE. The CDR3 spells CASSLLGTGTSEQYF. CDR3 nucleotides: TGTGCCAGCAGCTTGCTCGGGACAGGGACTTCCGAGCAGTACTTC.

The chain carries TRBV5-4 and TRBJ2-2; D gene ambiguous. The CDR3 is 12 amino acids. From germline, CDR1 is SGHNT and CDR2 YYREEE (reference sequence). V lost 6 bases and J 5 bases, leaving 8 bases between the germline ends. CDR3 sequence reads: CASTDSTGELFF. In DNA form, the CDR3 reads TGTGCCAGCACTGACTCGACCGGGGAGCTGTTTTTT.

The genes are TRBV30 and TRBJ2-3, with TRBD2 identical over 10 bases. Germline V gives CDR1 GTSNPN, CDR2 SVGIG (reference sequence). The CDR3 consists of 18 residues. Trimming took 0 bases from V and 0 from J; bases not matched to a gene: 9. The CDR3 DNA reads as TGTGCCTGGAGTGTACGGATTAGCGGGGGGCCCAGCACAGATACGCAGTATTTT. Translated, it gives CAWSVRISGGPSTDTQYF.

The chain couples TRBV9 to TRBJ1-5; D is ambiguous. CDR1 is SGDLS and CDR2 is YYNGEE in the germline V gene. The V gene lost 4 bases and the J gene lost 9 bases, with 17 bases spanning the gap. This CDR3 has 14 residues. The CDR3 DNA sequence: TGTGCCAGCAGCCAAGCGATATCCGAGTCGCCCCAGCATTTT. Protein product: CASSQAISESPQHF. Full variable domain (rest looked up from reference TRBV9 and TRBJ1-5): DSGVTQTPKHLITATGQRVTLRCSPRSGDLSVYWYQQSLDQGLQFLIQYYNGEERAKGNILERFSAQQFPDLHSELNLSSLELGDSALYFCASSQAISESPQHFGDGTRLSIL.

V is TRBV19 and J is TRBJ2-7; a possible D gene is TRBD1 (5 bases). This CDR3 is built from 15 residues. Germline V gene sequence: CDR1 LNHDA, CDR2 SQIVND (reference sequence). Trimming shortened V by 3 bases and J by 7 bases, and 19 bases separated the two germline ends. The CDR3 sequence is CASSIGATPRGEQYF. CDR3 DNA sequence: TGTGCCAGTAGTATTGGGGCAACCCCTCGTGGGGAGCAGTACTTC.

The rearrangement links TRBV5-4 to TRBJ2-3; 8 bases fit TRBD2. Germline V gene sequence: CDR1 SGHNT, CDR2 YYREEE (reference sequence). This CDR3 comprises 15 residues. V lost 1 base, J lost 7 bases, and 8 bases stayed unmatched. The CDR3 reads CASSLLTGGPNTQYF. The CDR3 DNA sequence: TGTGCCAGCAGCTTGTTGACGGGAGGGCCAAATACGCAGTATTTT. Supplemented by reference TRBV5-4 and TRBJ2-3, the full variable domain reads ETGVTQSPTHLIKTRGQQVTLRCSSQSGHNTVSWYQQALGQGPQFIFQYYREEENGRGNFPPRFSGLQFPNYSSELNVNALELDDSALYLCASSLLTGGPNTQYFGPGTRLTVL.

The chain carries TRBV7-9 and TRBJ1-1; 10 positions match TRBD1. This CDR3 spans 15 amino acids. Germline-derived CDR1 and CDR2 are SEHNR and FQNEAQ (reference sequence). The trim removed 5 bases at V and 6 bases at J, leaving 9 bases unmatched. The CDR3 bases are TGTGCCAGCAGCGTCACCGGACAGGGGGGGTCTGAAGCTTTCTTT. Translation gives CASSVTGQGGSEAFF.

This chain joins TRBV28 and TRBJ2-7; TRBD2 agrees at 7 bases. The ends lost 7 bases at V and 0 bases at J; junction bases unmatched: 6. This CDR3 comprises 14 residues. Germline V lookup: CDR1 MDHEN, CDR2 SYDVKM. This CDR3 reads CASTLGGSSYEQYF. The CDR3 region has the DNA TGTGCCAGCACCTTGGGCGGGAGCTCCTACGAGCAGTACTTC.

The J gene is TRBJ2-1, the V gene TRBV6-2 or TRBV6-3; TRBD2 aligns across 8 bases. This CDR3 spans 17 amino acids. Germline CDR1 and CDR2: MNHEY and SVGEGT. The V segment lost 5 bases and the J segment 3 bases; nucleotides outside the gene matches: 12. CDR3 loop: CASSNPATGGFYNEQFF. In nucleotides, the CDR3 is TGTGCCAGCAGTAACCCAGCAACGGGGGGGTTCTACAATGAGCAGTTCTTC.

The V call is TRBV29-1, the J call TRBJ1-2; D remains unclear. Germline assignment: CDR1 SQVTM and CDR2 ANQGSEA. V was shortened by 3 bases and J by 2 bases, with 7 bases between the two germline ends. This CDR3 contains 12 residues. This chain's CDR3 is CSVDRGNYGYTF. CDR3 nucleotide sequence: TGCAGCGTTGACAGAGGCAACTATGGCTACACCTTC.

The rearrangement uses TRBV12-3 or TRBV12-4 and TRBJ2-7; D is ambiguous. Trimming took off 5 bases at V and 4 bases at J, with 9 bases between the two ends. This CDR3 has 12 amino acids. CDR3 region: CASSRTSYEQYF. Here the CDR3 DNA reads TGTGCCAGCAGTCGTACTTCATACGAGCAGTACTTC.

V and J are TRBV18 and TRBJ1-2, with 7 bases lining up with TRBD1. Germline-derived CDR1 and CDR2 are KGHSH and LQKENI. Trimming at V came to 6 bases and at J to 8 bases, leaving 6 bases not matched to a gene. The CDR3 extends over 12 amino acids. The CDR3 sequence: CASSLNRGGYTF. Here the CDR3 DNA reads TGTGCCAGCTCCCTAAACAGGGGCGGCTACACCTTC.

The chain has TRBV3-1 (or the pseudogene TRBV3-2) and TRBJ2-1, with no clear D. The CDR3 spans 13 residues. The germline CDR1 and CDR2 sequences are LGHDT and YNNKEL (reference sequence). Trimming removed 4 bases from V and 10 bases from J, with 14 bases in between. DNA for the CDR3: TGTGCCAGCAGCCCGTCTCCCTCCCGGGAGCAGTTCTTC. It specifies CASSPSPSREQFF.

This rearrangement joins TRBV28 to TRBJ2-3, with D hard to call. CDR1 MDHEN and CDR2 SYDVKM come from the germline V gene. V gave up 5 bases and J gave up 6 bases, with 15 bases separating them. This CDR3 region has 14 residues. The CDR3 DNA reads TGTGCCAGCAGTCCTGATACGCGCAGGGATACGCAGTATTTT. Residues: CASSPDTRRDTQYF.

This clone was picked up one time. The chain combines TRBV27 with TRBJ2-6, with 7 bases lining up with TRBD1. The trim removed 6 bases at V and 4 bases at J, leaving 3 bases unmatched. This CDR3 contains 14 residues. CDR1 is MNHEY and CDR2 is SMNVEV in the germline V gene (reference sequence). In DNA form, the CDR3 reads TGTGCCAGCAGGAGGGGGCTAGGGGCCAACGTCCTGACTTTC. Translating gives CASRRGLGANVLTF.

The chain recombines TRBV13 with TRBJ2-3; TRBD1 might be the D (5 bases). The germline gives CDR1 PRHDT, CDR2 FYEKMQ (reference sequence). Trimming stripped 2 bases from V and 1 base from J, with 7 bases between. This CDR3 is 14 amino acids long. The CDR3, as DNA: TGTGCCAGCAGCTTAAGGGGCCGCACAGATACGCAGTATTTT. Protein product: CASSLRGRTDTQYF.

The V call is TRBV9, the J call TRBJ2-3, with no clear D. V was shortened by 3 bases and J by 6 bases, with 14 bases between the two germline ends. In germline, CDR1 is SGDLS, CDR2 YYNGEE. CDR3 length: 14 amino acids. CDR3 region: CASSERPARDTQYF. Written as DNA, the CDR3 is TGTGCCAGCAGCGAACGACCCGCGCGGGATACGCAGTATTTT.

CDR3 protein: CASSTGLAVEETQYF. CDR3 nucleotide sequence: TGTGCCAGCAGCACAGGACTAGCGGTTGAAGAGACCCAGTACTTC. The V and J genes are TRBV7-9 and TRBJ2-5; 10 bases match TRBD2. The CDR3 runs 15 residues. Germline V gene sequence: CDR1 SEHNR, CDR2 FQNEAQ (reference sequence). J lost 3 bases, V lost 5 bases, and 6 bases had no gene match.

The chain links TRBV5-4 to TRBJ2-3; possible D gene TRBD2, 6 bases. The CDR3 spans 14 residues. V lost 9 bases, J lost 0 bases, and 14 bases lay in between. CDR1 is SGHNT and CDR2 is YYREEE in the germline V gene (reference sequence). The CDR3: CATTAGLSTDTQYF. For the CDR3, the DNA is TGTGCCACCACAGCGGGCCTCAGCACAGATACGCAGTATTTT.

This clone was seen just once. The chain links TRBV7-2 to TRBJ2-7; D is possibly TRBD2 (5 bases). The length of the CDR3 is 11 residues. The V end was cut by 5 bases, the J end by 4 bases, with 6 bases between. Germline V CDR1 and CDR2: SGHTA, FQGNSA. The CDR3 DNA sequence: TGTGCCAGCAGCCGGGGTTACGAGCAGTACTTC. Translating gives CASSRGYEQYF.

The chain joins TRBV27 to TRBJ2-7; 13 bases align to TRBD2. Germline loops: CDR1 MNHEY, CDR2 SMNVEV (reference sequence). The CDR3 is 12 residues long. The J segment lost 9 bases and the V segment lost 8 bases, leaving 4 bases of the junction unmatched. The chain's CDR3 is CASAGLAGRQYF. The CDR3 DNA is TGTGCCAGCGCGGGACTAGCGGGGAGGCAGTACTTC.

This chain links TRBV6-2 or TRBV6-3 with TRBJ2-1, with TRBD2 identical over 7 bases. With V trimmed by 5 bases and J by 1 base, 8 bases remained unmatched. This CDR3 comprises 16 residues. Germline V gene data show CDR1 as MNHEY and CDR2 as SVGEGT. CDR3 protein: CASSPLASGSYNEQFF. CDR3 DNA: TGTGCCAGCAGTCCCCTAGCTAGCGGTTCCTACAATGAGCAGTTCTTC.

This clone was detected only a few times. The V call is TRBV7-2, the J call TRBJ1-3, with 10 bases matching TRBD1. Germline CDR1 SGHTA, CDR2 FQGNSA. V lost 5 bases and J lost 2; bases outside the gene matches: 0. The CDR3 totals 14 residues. The CDR3 is CASSGQGAGNTIYF. For the CDR3, the DNA is TGTGCCAGCAGCGGACAGGGGGCTGGAAACACCATATATTTT.